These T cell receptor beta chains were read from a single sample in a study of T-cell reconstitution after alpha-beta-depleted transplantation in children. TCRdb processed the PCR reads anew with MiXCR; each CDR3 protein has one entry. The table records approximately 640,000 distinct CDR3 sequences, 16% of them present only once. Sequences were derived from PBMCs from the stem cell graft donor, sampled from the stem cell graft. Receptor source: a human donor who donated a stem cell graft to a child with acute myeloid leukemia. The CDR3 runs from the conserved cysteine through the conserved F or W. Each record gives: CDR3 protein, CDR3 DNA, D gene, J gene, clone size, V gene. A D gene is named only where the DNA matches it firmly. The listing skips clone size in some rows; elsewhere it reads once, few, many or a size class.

CDR3 protein: CASSPRGAGYSQYF
CDR3 DNA: TGTGCCAGCAGTCCTCGGGGAGCGGGGTATTCACAGTATTTT
D gene: TRBD2
J gene: TRBJ2-3
clone size: many
V gene: TRBV12-3/TRBV12-4

CDR3 protein: CASRTGTGEETQYF
CDR3 DNA: TGTGCCAGCAGGACCGGGACAGGGGAAGAGACCCAGTACTTC
D gene: TRBD1
J gene: TRBJ2-5
clone size: many
V gene: TRBV7-2

CDR3 protein: CASSRQITNTGELFF
CDR3 DNA: TGTGCCAGCAGCCGACAGATCACGAACACCGGGGAGCTGTTTTTT
D gene: -
J gene: TRBJ2-2
clone size: many
V gene: TRBV9

CDR3 protein: CAWSVGANYGYTF
CDR3 DNA: TGTGCCTGGAGTGTCGGAGCTAACTATGGCTACACCTTC
D gene: -
J gene: TRBJ1-2
clone size: few
V gene: TRBV30

CDR3 protein: CASSPRLQGIYNEQFF
CDR3 DNA: TGTGCCAGCAGTCCTCGCCTCCAGGGAATCTACAATGAGCAGTTCTTC
D gene: -
J gene: TRBJ2-1
clone size: few
V gene: TRBV25-1

CDR3 protein: CASIFRDRRNTIYF
CDR3 DNA: TGTGCCAGCATCTTTCGGGACAGGCGGAACACCATATATTTT
D gene: TRBD1
J gene: TRBJ1-3
clone size: -
V gene: TRBV12-3/TRBV12-4

CDR3 protein: CASSYSGPINYGYTF
CDR3 DNA: TGTGCCAGCAGTTACTCCGGGCCCATTAACTATGGCTACACCTTC
D gene: -
J gene: TRBJ1-2
clone size: few
V gene: TRBV6-5

CDR3 protein: CASRASGGEGTDTQYF
CDR3 DNA: TGTGCCAGCAGGGCTAGCGGGGGAGAAGGCACAGATACGCAGTATTTT
D gene: TRBD2
J gene: TRBJ2-3
clone size: many
V gene: TRBV7-2

CDR3 protein: CASSPTQGANTEAFF
CDR3 DNA: TGTGCCAGCTCACCCACTCAGGGGGCGAACACTGAAGCTTTCTTT
D gene: TRBD1
J gene: TRBJ1-1
clone size: few
V gene: TRBV18

CDR3 protein: CSAPGLAGVNEQFF
CDR3 DNA: TGCAGTGCTCCGGGACTAGCGGGGGTCAATGAGCAGTTCTTC
D gene: TRBD2
J gene: TRBJ2-1
clone size: many
V gene: TRBV20-1

CDR3 protein: CASSSSGGPQYF
CDR3 DNA: TGTGCCAGCAGCTCTAGCGGGGGACCGCAGTATTTT
D gene: TRBD2
J gene: TRBJ2-3
clone size: -
V gene: TRBV7-3

CDR3 protein: CASTWGATGTEAFF
CDR3 DNA: TGCGCCAGCACGTGGGGGGCGACGGGAACTGAAGCTTTCTTT
D gene: -
J gene: TRBJ1-1
clone size: many
V gene: TRBV5-1

CDR3 protein: CASIPLAGGSTDTQYF
CDR3 DNA: TGTGCCAGCATTCCTCTGGCGGGGGGGAGCACAGATACGCAGTATTTT
D gene: TRBD2
J gene: TRBJ2-3
clone size: -
V gene: TRBV27

CDR3 protein: CASSSVRRGLSYEQYF
CDR3 DNA: TGTGCCAGCTCATCAGTGAGAAGGGGACTCTCCTACGAGCAGTACTTC
D gene: -
J gene: TRBJ2-7
clone size: -
V gene: TRBV18

CDR3 protein: CASSLESNSPLHF
CDR3 DNA: TGCGCCAGCAGCCTAGAGAGTAATTCACCCCTCCACTTT
D gene: -
J gene: TRBJ1-6
clone size: few
V gene: TRBV4-1

CDR3 protein: CASSLGQGDAGNQPQHF
CDR3 DNA: TGTGCCAGCAGCTTGGGACAGGGGGATGCCGGCAATCAGCCCCAGCATTTT
D gene: TRBD1
J gene: TRBJ1-5
clone size: many
V gene: TRBV5-5

CDR3 protein: CSAWTAPRYNEQFF
CDR3 DNA: TGCAGTGCTTGGACGGCCCCGCGGTACAATGAGCAGTTCTTC
D gene: -
J gene: TRBJ2-1
clone size: many
V gene: TRBV20-1